This T cell receptor (beta chain) originates from a study of blood T cell repertoires in COVID-19. Trimming removed 5 bases from V and 6 bases from J; junction bases left unmatched: 9. The CDR3 is 14 residues long. Germline V CDR1 and CDR2: MDHEN, SYDVKM. The repertoire was sequenced with immunoSEQ multiplex PCR; TCRdb's copy has only in-frame clones and lacks some. The sample includes approximately 180,000 clones, about 75% of them seen just once. Sequencing input: peripheral blood. The V and J genes are TRBV28 and TRBJ2-7, with TRBD1 matching 8 bases. This clonotype was obtained from a woman aged 65 to 85 with acute or convalescent COVID-19. The CDR3 DNA is TGTGCCAGCAGTCCGACAGGGGTTTGGCGCGAGCAGTACTTC. This codes for CASSPTGVWREQYF.